The rows below give T cell receptor beta chains drawn from one sample of a study of control samples from healthy donors and cancer patients. This table comes from immunoSEQ multiplex PCR, and its TCRdb copy is limited to in-frame clones, with some not included. The sample has about 160,000 clones; approximately 94% are singletons. The material sequenced was PBMCs. All receptors come from a man in his sixties with colorectal cancer. Both conserved end residues are part of each CDR3. A D gene is named only where the DNA matches it firmly. Clone size is shown for a subset of rows, as once, few, many or a class of expanded clone.

clone_size: NA
j_call: TRBJ1-1
v_call: TRBV6-5
d_call: NA
cdr3_nt: TGTGCCAGCAGTTCCCGGACACAAGAAGCTTTCTTT
cdr3_aa: CASSSRTQEAFF

clone_size: NA
j_call: TRBJ2-3
v_call: TRBV25-1
d_call: NA
cdr3_nt: TGTGCCAGCAGCAGGGGGGCCCCAGATACGCAGTATTTT
cdr3_aa: CASSRGAPDTQYF

clone_size: few
j_call: TRBJ2-2
v_call: TRBV18
d_call: TRBD2
cdr3_nt: TGTGCCAGCTCACCGGGACTAGCGGGTCCCACGACCGGGGAGCTGTTTTTT
cdr3_aa: CASSPGLAGPTTGELFF

clone_size: NA
j_call: TRBJ1-1
v_call: TRBV19
d_call: TRBD1
cdr3_nt: TGTGCCAGTAGTCGGGACAGGGGGCTCACTGAAGCTTTCTTT
cdr3_aa: CASSRDRGLTEAFF

clone_size: few
j_call: TRBJ1-2
v_call: TRBV2
d_call: NA
cdr3_nt: TGTGCCAGCAGTGGTTCAGGAAGAGCGGACTATGGCTACACCTTC
cdr3_aa: CASSGSGRADYGYTF

clone_size: NA
j_call: TRBJ2-7
v_call: TRBV27
d_call: NA
cdr3_nt: TGTGCCAGCAGTTCTGCATGGGGCGAGCAGTACTTC
cdr3_aa: CASSSAWGEQYF

clone_size: NA
j_call: TRBJ1-5
v_call: TRBV18
d_call: NA
cdr3_nt: TGTGCCAGCTCAGTGGTAGGCGAGGGGCAGCCCCAGCATTTT
cdr3_aa: CASSVVGEGQPQHF

clone_size: NA
j_call: TRBJ2-5
v_call: TRBV5-6
d_call: NA
cdr3_nt: TGTGCCAGCAGCCTAGGCGGGACCAGGGAGACCCAGTACTTC
cdr3_aa: CASSLGGTRETQYF

clone_size: NA
j_call: TRBJ1-2
v_call: TRBV6-5
d_call: TRBD1
cdr3_nt: TGTGCCAGCAGTTTGTCGACAGGGGGCTCCTCAGATGGCTACACCTTC
cdr3_aa: CASSLSTGGSSDGYTF

clone_size: NA
j_call: TRBJ1-1
v_call: TRBV18
d_call: NA
cdr3_nt: TGTGCCAGCTCACCTGTTCGGGGATTGAGTGAAGCTTTCTTT
cdr3_aa: CASSPVRGLSEAFF

clone_size: NA
j_call: TRBJ1-2
v_call: TRBV6-5
d_call: TRBD1
cdr3_nt: TGTGCCAGCAGCCGGGACAGGGACCCCTATGGCTACACCTTC
cdr3_aa: CASSRDRDPYGYTF

clone_size: NA
j_call: TRBJ1-1
v_call: TRBV9
d_call: NA
cdr3_nt: TGTGCCAGCAGCGTAGGAGGGGTGAACACTGAAGCTTTCTTT
cdr3_aa: CASSVGGVNTEAFF

clone_size: NA
j_call: TRBJ1-6
v_call: TRBV7-9
d_call: NA
cdr3_nt: TGTGCCAGCAGCTTAGTCGGTTCACCCCTCCACTTT
cdr3_aa: CASSLVGSPLHF

clone_size: NA
j_call: TRBJ2-2
v_call: TRBV3-1/TRBV3-2
d_call: TRBD1
cdr3_nt: TGTGCCAGCAGCCAGCCGGGACAGGGCATCGGGGAGCTGTTTTTT
cdr3_aa: CASSQPGQGIGELFF

clone_size: once
j_call: TRBJ2-3
v_call: TRBV30
d_call: NA
cdr3_nt: TGTGCCTGGACAACAGGGACCACAGATACGCAGTATTTT
cdr3_aa: CAWTTGTTDTQYF

clone_size: NA
j_call: TRBJ1-6
v_call: TRBV30
d_call: NA
cdr3_nt: TGTGCCTGGAGTGTAGAAAGCGGCTATAATTCACCCCTCCACTTT
cdr3_aa: CAWSVESGYNSPLHF

clone_size: NA
j_call: TRBJ2-7
v_call: TRBV30
d_call: NA
cdr3_nt: TGTGCCTGGAGTGAGTTGAAGTTTGCCGGGGGTGAGCAGTACTTC
cdr3_aa: CAWSELKFAGGEQYF

clone_size: NA
j_call: TRBJ1-6
v_call: TRBV27
d_call: TRBD1
cdr3_nt: TGTGCCAGCAGTTTCGATTCAGGGGGATTTTCACCCCTCCACTTT
cdr3_aa: CASSFDSGGFSPLHF